This T cell receptor beta chain was sequenced during a study of vaccination effects on CD4 cells after COVID-19. V shed 1 base, J shed 6 bases, and the junction held 11 bases outside the gene matches. This CDR3 has 17 amino acids. Germline V gene lookup returns CDR1 LGHDT and CDR2 YNNKEL (reference sequence). As to this clone: Its antigen is not identified.

An approximately 10-day culture period preceded the isolation of CD4+ T cells. Two doses of either BNT162b2 or mRNA-1273 were given to each participant. People in the vaccine group had not been infected with SARS-CoV-2 before, and their nucleocapsid antibodies were negative. Repertoires were generated with immunoSEQ multiplex PCR, while TCRdb's copy carries only in-frame clones and drops some. The data show 40,000 or so clones, approximately 72% seen once. Sequenced here: CD4+ T cells from PBMCs cultured without peptide, sampled after COVID-19 vaccination. This sequence joins TRBV3-1 (or the pseudogene TRBV3-2) and TRBJ2-2; TRBD1 matches 7 bases. The sequence was collected from a human donor who received a COVID-19 vaccine. CDR3 residues: CASSQGGFRGRSGELFF. The CDR3 region has the DNA TGTGCCAGCAGCCAAGGGGGATTCAGGGGGAGATCCGGGGAGCTGTTTTTT.